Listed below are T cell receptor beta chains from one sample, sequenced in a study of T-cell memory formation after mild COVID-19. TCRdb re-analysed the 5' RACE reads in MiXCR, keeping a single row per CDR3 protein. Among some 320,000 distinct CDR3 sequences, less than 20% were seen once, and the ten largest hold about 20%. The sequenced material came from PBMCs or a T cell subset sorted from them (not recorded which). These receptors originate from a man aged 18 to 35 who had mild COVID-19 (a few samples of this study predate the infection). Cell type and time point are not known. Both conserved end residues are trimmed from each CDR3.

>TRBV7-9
ASSSTGERNYGYT
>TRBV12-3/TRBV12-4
ASSPIAGGEGDTQY
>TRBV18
ASWDGNQPQH
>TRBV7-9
ASSLFQTGAETQY
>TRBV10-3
AISEAPGQGGYGYT
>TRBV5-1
ASSLALSTGELF
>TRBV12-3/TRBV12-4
ASGRSEKLF
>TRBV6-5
ASSSRDRGYNEQF
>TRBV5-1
ASRAGDSTDTQY
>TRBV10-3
ASRDRHSGANVLT
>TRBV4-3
ASSQVVDTEAF
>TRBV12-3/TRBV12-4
ASSSLRAGVSDTQY
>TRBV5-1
ASSLDRTEQY
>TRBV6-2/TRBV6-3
ASSYSGTQF
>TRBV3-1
ASSQGWRRRETQY
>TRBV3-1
ASSLQGRGSEQF
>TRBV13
ASSPPSGGKLEQF
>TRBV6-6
ASSYLRTVQETQY
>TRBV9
ASSPRGPSETQY
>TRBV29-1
SVVPRGANTGELF
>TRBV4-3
ASSQAAQTSGANVLT
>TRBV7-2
ASSLRLAGAYEQY
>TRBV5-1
ASSLGPMNTEAF
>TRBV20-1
SASRAGDQETQY
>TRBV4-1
ASSQRPLGASNNEQF
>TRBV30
ALTGRNGYT
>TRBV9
ASSVDGGSVYGYT
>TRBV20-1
SAPRGDRGFSNQPQH
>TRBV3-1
ASSQAGGPADTQY
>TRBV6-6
ASSGGGNNEQF
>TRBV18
ASSPSPFYEQY
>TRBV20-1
SARSGRGTETQY
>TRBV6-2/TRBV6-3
ASRTSAYEQY
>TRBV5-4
ASSRTGAETQY
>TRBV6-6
ASKFRTARVDSPLH
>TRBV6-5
ASSFAGAAAEAF
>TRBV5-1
ASSLVTSGGADTQY
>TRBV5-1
ASSLGVGAQGEQF
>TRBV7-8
ASSLKTLGSNYGYT
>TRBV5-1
ASSLADSVYGYT
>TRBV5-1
ASRWDRKETQY
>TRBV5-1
ASSPGTGRSDYT
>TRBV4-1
ASSQGGPDYNEQF
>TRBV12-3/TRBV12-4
ASRPTSGGHNEQF
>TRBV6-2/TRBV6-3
ASSVDLTGPQH
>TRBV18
ASSPGAGTEQY
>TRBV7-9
ASSLDRLGETQY
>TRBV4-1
ASSQWMTANEQF
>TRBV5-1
ASSLVVRGRKTQY
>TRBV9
ASSPRSGGNSPLH
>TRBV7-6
ASSSRGGPGDTQY
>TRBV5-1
ASSLAASGGAFGEQF
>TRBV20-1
SAAGVSGPKNIQY
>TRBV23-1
ASSQSGQGASDEQF